Below, one T cell receptor beta chain is given with its context. As yet, its antigen is unknown. Trimming took 0 bases from V and 0 from J, leaving 13 bases between them. This CDR3 contains 17 residues. The germline gives CDR1 SGHDT, CDR2 YYEEEE. The roughly 120-subject validation cohort, separate from the approximately 670-subject first cohort, included the donors. The data originate from a study of cytomegalovirus exposure and HLA in healthy donors. Study results and caveats: The investigators catalogued 150 to 200 TCR beta chains as cytomegalovirus-associated. According to a subsequent analysis, TCR clusters identified in the first cohort showed a tendency to co-occur across the approximately 120 validation repertoires. Among TCR sequences, most were rare, though some public TCRs appeared in many donors.

Method: immunoSEQ multiplex PCR; TCRdb's copy keeps in-frame clones and lacks some. The sample contains some 130,000 clones, about 80% of which appear only once. V gene TRBV5-6 combines with J gene TRBJ2-4; TRBD2 might be the D (5 bases). The TCR originated in a man under 40 in good health and CMV-seropositive. Sequenced: PBMCs. The CDR3 nucleotides read TGTGCCAGCAGCTTGGGTGGAGGATCAATAGCCAAAAACATTCAGTACTTC. It is translated as CASSLGGGSIAKNIQYF.